This passage covers 10 T cell receptor beta chains from one sample sequenced in a study of T cell repertoires in cytomegalovirus infection. Using its own MiXCR run on the reads, TCRdb lists one record per CDR3 protein. In the table there are 200,000 to 250,000 distinct CDR3 sequences, roughly 23% of which are singletons. The sample was CD8+ T cells from PBMCs. The receptors were gathered from a human donor in good health (CMV status not recorded). Some clones in this sample may be carry-over from other donors' samples.

Ten or more counts support this clonotype. V usage is TRBV7-2 and J usage is TRBJ2-1, with 9 positions matching TRBD2. CDR1 and CDR2 from the germline V gene are SGHTA and FQGNSA. This CDR3 has 16 residues. After removal of 5 bases from V and 7 bases from J, the junction contained 12 bases not matched to a gene. CDR3 loop: CASSPLLAGPRNEQFF. The CDR3 DNA reads TGTGCCAGCAGCCCTCTTCTAGCGGGGCCGCGAAATGAGCAGTTCTTC.

This clonotype came up many times. The chain employs TRBV7-2 and TRBJ1-5; TRBD1 aligns across 7 bases. Per the germline V gene, CDR1 is SGHTA and CDR2 is FQGNSA. The CDR3 length is 15 residues. Trimming removed 3 bases from V and 9 bases from J; junction bases left unmatched: 11. The CDR3 spells CASSLTGSGIMPQHF. CDR3 nucleotide sequence: TGTGCCAGCAGCTTGACAGGGTCGGGTATCATGCCCCAGCATTTT.

The chain couples TRBV29-1 to TRBJ1-2, with D perhaps matching TRBD1 (6 bases). Germline V gene sequence: CDR1 SQVTM, CDR2 ANQGSEA. V dropped 6 bases and J dropped 6 bases, with 17 bases sitting between them. This CDR3 spans 13 amino acids. The CDR3 region is CSVPRPGVDGYTF. CDR3 bases: TGCAGCGTCCCCAGGCCAGGGGTCGATGGCTACACCTTC.

The CDR3 reads CSAERGESSGNTIYF. The DNA for the CDR3 is TGCAGCGCCGAGAGGGGTGAGAGCTCTGGAAACACCATATATTTT. The genes are TRBV29-1 and TRBJ1-3; a weak D match, TRBD1 (5 bases). The CDR3 runs to 15 residues. V was trimmed by 7 bases and J by 0 bases, leaving 16 bases between them. CDR1 and CDR2 from the germline V gene are SQVTM and ANQGSEA. Drawing the rest from reference TRBV29-1 and TRBJ1-3, the complete variable domain is SAVISQKPSRDICQRGTSLTIQCQVDSQVTMMFWYRQQPGQSLTLIATANQGSEATYESGFVIDKFPISRPNLTFSTLTVSNMSPEDSSIYLCSAERGESSGNTIYFGEGSWLTVV.

The chain links TRBV5-6 to TRBJ2-1; no definite D call. The CDR3 contains 16 residues. Germline values: CDR1 SGHDT, CDR2 YYEEEE. V shed 5 bases and J shed 2 bases, with 17 bases lying between them. This chain's CDR3 is CASSEIDRSTYNEQFF. For the CDR3, the DNA is TGTGCCAGCAGTGAGATAGACCGATCAACCTACAATGAGCAGTTCTTC. The full variable domain, completed using reference TRBV5-6 and TRBJ2-1, is DAGVTQSPTHLIKTRGQQVTLRCSPKSGHDTVSWYQQALGQGPQFIFQYYEEEERQRGNFPDRFSGHQFPNYSSELNVNALLLGDSALYLCASSEIDRSTYNEQFFGPGTRLTVL.

At least ten counts were recorded for this clonotype. The rearrangement uses TRBV7-9 and TRBJ2-1; tentatively, D is TRBD1 or TRBD2 (7 bases each). The CDR3 has 16 amino acids. Germline assignment: CDR1 SEHNR and CDR2 FQNEAQ (reference sequence). V lost 5 bases, J lost 7 bases, and 21 bases lay in between. The CDR3 DNA follows: TGTGCCAGCAGCCCTGCGGGGAGGGGGCTTTGGAATGAGCAGTTCTTC. Translating it yields CASSPAGRGLWNEQFF.

Comments on this clonotype: One junction end does not reproduce the germline sequence, and a read error may be involved. The genes are TRBV28 and TRBJ2-7; 10 bases align to TRBD2. This CDR3 has 15 amino acids. The germline V gene has CDR1 MDHEN and CDR2 SYDVKM. The CDR3 region is CANSLLAGPSYEQYF. CDR3 sequence (DNA): TGTGCCAACAGTCTACTAGCGGGACCTTCCTACGAGCAGTACTTC.

In its sample, this clonotype was seen many times. This chain links TRBV7-8 with TRBJ2-1, with D possibly called TRBD1 or TRBD2 (5 bases each). In germline, CDR1 is SGHVS, CDR2 FQNEAQ. Trimming took 5 bases from V and 0 from J, leaving 20 bases between them. The CDR3 runs to 18 residues. This chain's CDR3 is CASSPLGVPVSSYNEQFF. The CDR3 DNA reads TGTGCCAGCAGCCCCCTGGGGGTTCCGGTAAGCTCCTACAATGAGCAGTTCTTC. Variable domain in full (rest from reference TRBV7-8 and TRBJ2-1): GAGVSQSPRYKVAKRGQDVALRCDPISGHVSLFWYQQALGQGPEFLTYFQNEAQLDKSGLPSDRFFAERPEGSVSTLKIQRTQQEDSAVYLCASSPLGVPVSSYNEQFFGPGTRLTVL.

This chain joins TRBV5-6 and TRBJ1-3; D remains unclear. Trimming removed 4 bases from V and 3 bases from J, with 8 bases in between. Per the germline V gene, CDR1 is SGHDT and CDR2 is YYEEEE. The CDR3 runs 13 residues. The chain's CDR3 is CASSPPSGNTIYF. The CDR3 DNA is TGTGCCAGCAGCCCGCCCAGTGGAAACACCATATATTTT.

This clonotype has just a few counts. This chain uses TRBV5-6 with TRBJ1-1; TRBD1 might be the D (5 bases). The CDR3 is made up of 14 amino acids. Germline V CDR1 and CDR2: SGHDT, YYEEEE. Trimming took off 5 bases at V and 3 bases at J, with 14 bases between the two ends. The CDR3 region has the DNA TGTGCCAGCAGTGGGGGGACGGAATACACTGAAGCTTTCTTT. Protein product: CASSGGTEYTEAFF. Filled out from reference TRBV5-6 and TRBJ1-1, the complete variable domain reads DAGVTQSPTHLIKTRGQQVTLRCSPKSGHDTVSWYQQALGQGPQFIFQYYEEEERQRGNFPDRFSGHQFPNYSSELNVNALLLGDSALYLCASSGGTEYTEAFFGQGTRLTVV.